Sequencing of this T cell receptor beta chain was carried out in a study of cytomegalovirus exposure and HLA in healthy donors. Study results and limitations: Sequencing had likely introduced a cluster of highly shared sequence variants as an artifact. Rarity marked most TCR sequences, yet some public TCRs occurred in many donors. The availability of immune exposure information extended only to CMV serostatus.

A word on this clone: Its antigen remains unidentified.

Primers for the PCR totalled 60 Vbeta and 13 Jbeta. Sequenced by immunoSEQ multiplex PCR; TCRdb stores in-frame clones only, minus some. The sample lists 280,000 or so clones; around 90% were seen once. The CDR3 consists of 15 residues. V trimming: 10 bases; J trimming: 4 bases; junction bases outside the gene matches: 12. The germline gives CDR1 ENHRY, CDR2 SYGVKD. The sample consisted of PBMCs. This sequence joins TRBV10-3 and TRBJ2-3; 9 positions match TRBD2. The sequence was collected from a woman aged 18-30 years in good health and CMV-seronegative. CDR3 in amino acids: CATREERGDSDTQYF. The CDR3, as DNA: TGTGCCACCCGAGAGGAGCGGGGGGACTCAGATACGCAGTATTTT.